This entry describes one TCR beta chain. The antigen remains unidentified. The sample is drawn from a study of shared clonotypes between healthy human individuals. Regarding the study as a whole: In a handful of donors, 4.5% to 5.5% of naive CD4 clonotypes appeared in common.

Tens of thousands of T cell genomes (approximately 190 ng DNA) went into each sorted-subset replicate. Using immunoSEQ multiplex PCR, the repertoire was profiled, and TCRdb retains in-frame clones only, with some absent. The table shows a few hundred thousand clones, with 95% to 97% occurring only once. Looked up from germline, CDR1 is GTSNPN and CDR2 is SVGIG (reference sequence). V gave up 4 bases and J gave up 9 bases, with 4 bases separating them. The CDR3 totals 9 residues. The rearrangement joins TRBV30 to TRBJ2-1, with no clear D. The specimen was memory CD8+ T cells sorted from blood. Subset specified: CD45RO+ cells pooled with CCR7-negative TemRA cells. The source is a man between 25 and 39 years old in good health. The CDR3 loop is CAWKVEQFF. For the CDR3, the DNA is TGTGCCTGGAAGGTTGAGCAGTTCTTC.